Following are 32 T cell receptor beta chains from one sample sequenced in a study of identical twins. TCRdb re-called the 5' RACE reads with MiXCR, one entry per CDR3 protein. The sample yields hundreds of thousands of distinct CDR3 sequences, approximately 9% seen once. The sample taken for sequencing was memory (CD45RO+) T cells sorted from blood. These receptor sequences come from a woman under 30 in good health.

This clonotype has a handful of counts. The V and J genes are TRBV5-1 and TRBJ2-7; 8 nucleotides align to TRBD2. The V gene end was trimmed by 5 bases and the J gene end by 3 bases; junction bases not matched to a gene: 7. Germline loops: CDR1 SGHRS, CDR2 YFSETQ. This CDR3 has 14 amino acids. The CDR3 loop reads CASRDLAGSYEQYF. The CDR3 region has the DNA TGCGCCAGCAGGGATTTAGCGGGAAGCTACGAGCAGTACTTC.

This clonotype has a handful of counts. The rearrangement joins TRBV20-1 to TRBJ1-1; no firm D call. The CDR3 sequence is 12 residues long. CDR1 DFQATT and CDR2 SNEGSKA come from the germline V gene (reference sequence). V was trimmed by 0 bases and J by 6 bases, leaving 8 bases between them. The CDR3: CSARDGVAEAFF. The CDR3 region has the DNA TGCAGTGCTAGAGATGGGGTGGCTGAAGCTTTCTTT.

This clonotype was seen a few times. The chain combines TRBV20-1 with TRBJ2-1; no clear D gene. This CDR3 comprises 11 residues. CDR1 and CDR2 (germline): DFQATT, SNEGSKA (reference sequence). Trimming took off 0 bases at V and 10 bases at J, with 7 bases between the two ends. The CDR3 DNA reads TGCAGTGCTAGAGACGGGCCCGAGCAGTTCTTC. It encodes CSARDGPEQFF.

This sequence joins TRBV12-3 or TRBV12-4 and TRBJ1-6; D may be TRBD1 (6 bases). V was pared by 5 bases and J by 8 bases, with 10 bases between. This CDR3 has 13 amino acids. CDR3 region: CASSRRGDSPLHF. The CDR3 DNA sequence: TGTGCCAGCAGTCGCAGGGGTGATTCACCCCTCCACTTT.

This clonotype was counted at least ten times. The V and J genes are TRBV5-1 and TRBJ2-7; TRBD1 matches at 7 bases. Trimming removed 0 bases from V and 1 base from J; junction bases left unmatched: 10. Looked up from germline, CDR1 is SGHRS and CDR2 is YFSETQ. The CDR3 runs 17 residues. The CDR3 is CASSLAGRGLSSYEQYF. The CDR3 DNA sequence: TGCGCCAGCAGCTTGGCCGGAAGGGGGCTGAGTTCCTACGAGCAGTACTTC.

The chain carries TRBV6-6 and TRBJ2-5, with D possibly matching TRBD1 (5 bases). Looked up from germline, CDR1 is MNHNY and CDR2 is SVGAGI (reference sequence). This CDR3 contains 12 residues. V shed 7 bases and J shed 1 base, with 7 bases lying between them. The CDR3 DNA sequence: TGTGCCAGCAACAGGCTCCAAGAGACCCAGTACTTC. It translates to CASNRLQETQYF.

The CDR3 sequence is CSAFGQGRTDTQYF. For the CDR3, the DNA is TGCAGTGCTTTTGGACAGGGGAGGACAGATACGCAGTATTTT. The genes are TRBV20-1 and TRBJ2-3; 9 bases align to TRBD1. CDR3 length: 14 residues. V was clipped by 5 bases and J by 3 bases; unmatched bases: 6. Germline CDR1 DFQATT, CDR2 SNEGSKA (reference sequence).

The table lists this clonotype with a count of one. V gene TRBV20-1 combines with J gene TRBJ1-4, with D unresolved. CDR3 length equals 15 residues. Germline CDR1 reads DFQATT; CDR2 reads SNEGSKA (reference sequence). V lost 6 bases to trimming and J lost 4 bases, with 18 bases between them. This CDR3 is CSALRVGPGNEKLFF. In DNA, the CDR3 is TGCAGTGCGCTTAGGGTGGGCCCGGGTAATGAAAAACTGTTTTTT.

This clonotype is judged medium-sized. V usage is TRBV6-2 or TRBV6-3 and J usage is TRBJ2-3; TRBD2 matches at 13 bases. The germline V gene has CDR1 MNHEY and CDR2 SVGEGT. The V segment lost 1 base and the J segment 8 bases; nucleotides outside the gene matches: 3. This CDR3 spans 15 amino acids. CDR3 residues: CASSYWTSGSLTQYF. CDR3 in DNA: TGTGCCAGCAGTTACTGGACTAGCGGGAGTCTTACGCAGTATTTT.

This clonotype was seen a handful of times. The CDR3, as DNA: TGCAGTGCGAGCATCAACAATGAGCAGTTCTTC. Its protein product is CSASINNEQFF. The rearrangement links TRBV20-1 to TRBJ2-1; the D is unclear. In germline, CDR1 is DFQATT, CDR2 SNEGSKA (reference sequence). The CDR3 runs 11 residues. The V end lost 6 bases, the J end lost 5 bases, and 8 bases lay between the germline ends.

Many counts were recorded for this clonotype. The chain couples TRBV19 to TRBJ1-1; no clear D gene. This CDR3 is built from 11 residues. Germline-derived CDR1 and CDR2 are LNHDA and SQIVND (reference sequence). V was cut by 3 bases and J by 3 bases, with 2 bases left in between. CDR3 sequence reads: CASSIYTEAFF. The CDR3 DNA is TGTGCCAGTAGTATTTACACTGAAGCTTTCTTT.

The genes are TRBV12-3 or TRBV12-4 and TRBJ2-3; 8 positions match TRBD2. This CDR3 comprises 15 residues. The junction had 10 bases not matched to a gene; V was cut back by 9 bases and J by 2 bases. CDR3 nucleotides: TGTGCCAGTTCCCGGGGGGGGGGGAACACAGATACGCAGTATTTT. This encodes CASSRGGGNTDTQYF.

This clonotype was recorded a few times. The rearrangement joins TRBV7-2 to TRBJ2-7; maybe TRBD1 (6 bases). V was trimmed by 4 bases and J by 6 bases, leaving 13 bases between them. The germline V gene has CDR1 SGHTA and CDR2 FQGNSA. CDR3 length: 13 residues. CDR3 sequence: CASSWQGFSEQYF. In DNA form, the CDR3 reads TGTGCCAGCAGCTGGCAGGGGTTTTCCGAGCAGTACTTC.

A few counts support this clonotype. The gene calls are TRBV6-2 or TRBV6-3 and TRBJ1-4; 7 nucleotides align to TRBD1. Germline values: CDR1 MNHEY, CDR2 SVGEGT. J lost 7 bases, V lost 4 bases, and 9 bases had no gene match. CDR3 length: 15 amino acids. CDR3 DNA: TGTGCCAGCAGTTCGTACGGACAGGCGGGTGAAAAACTGTTTTTT. It specifies CASSSYGQAGEKLFF.

This clonotype was observed at least ten times. The chain joins TRBV29-1 to TRBJ2-3; TRBD1 is a possible D gene (6 bases). CDR3 size: 14 residues. V was shortened by 1 base and J by 4 bases, with 12 bases between the two germline ends. Germline loops: CDR1 SQVTM, CDR2 ANQGSEA. CDR3 in amino acids: CSVEVRKGADTQYF. DNA for the CDR3: TGCAGCGTTGAAGTCAGGAAGGGGGCAGATACGCAGTATTTT.

This clonotype was observed a handful of times. This chain joins TRBV5-5 and TRBJ2-7, with 7 bases matching TRBD1. Germline V gene sequence: CDR1 SGHKS, CDR2 YYEKEE (reference sequence). This CDR3 spans 15 amino acids. The J segment lost 5 bases and the V segment lost 5 bases, leaving 13 bases of the junction unmatched. The DNA of the CDR3 is TGTGCCAGCAGTTACAGACAGGGACAAACCCACGAGCAGTACTTC. It translates to CASSYRQGQTHEQYF.

This clonotype has more than one count but fewer than ten. This chain connects TRBV3-1 to TRBJ2-4; TRBD1 matches 11 bases. Per the germline V gene, CDR1 is LGHDT and CDR2 is YNNKEL (reference sequence). The V gene end was trimmed by 1 base and the J gene end by 5 bases; junction bases not matched to a gene: 4. The CDR3 spans 16 residues. The CDR3: CASSQVRTGGQNIQYF. As DNA, the CDR3 is TGTGCCAGCAGCCAAGTGAGGACAGGGGGCCAAAACATTCAGTACTTC.

This clonotype was seen only a few times. The gene calls are TRBV20-1 and TRBJ1-1; D gene uncertain. The CDR3 runs 14 residues. Trimming cost V 4 bases and J 4 bases, with 16 bases left between them. Germline CDR1 reads DFQATT; CDR2 reads SNEGSKA (reference sequence). CDR3 DNA: TGCAGTGCTATTAGGACGGACTCCGCCACTGAAGCTTTCTTT. Its protein is CSAIRTDSATEAFF.

This clonotype was seen only a few times. The rearrangement joins TRBV7-2 to TRBJ2-7; D tentatively reads TRBD1 or TRBD2 (5 bases each). V was cut by 1 base and J by 6 bases, with 10 bases left in between. From germline, CDR1 is SGHTA and CDR2 FQGNSA. This CDR3 has 13 amino acids. The CDR3 reads CASSLEGSSEQYF. CDR3 in DNA: TGTGCCAGCAGCTTAGAGGGGAGCTCCGAGCAGTACTTC.

This clonotype was observed many times. V and J are TRBV12-3 or TRBV12-4 and TRBJ2-3; D is unclear. The CDR3 extends over 11 amino acids. Trimming took 3 bases from V and 4 from J, leaving 2 bases between them. The CDR3: CASSFSDTQYF. The CDR3 region has the DNA TGTGCCAGCAGTTTCTCAGATACGCAGTATTTT.

This clonotype was picked up a small number of times. The chain carries TRBV12-3 or TRBV12-4 and TRBJ2-7, with TRBD2 matching 11 bases. The J segment lost 2 bases and the V segment lost 6 bases, leaving 9 bases of the junction unmatched. The CDR3 is 16 amino acids. The CDR3 coding sequence is TGTGCCAGCAGCAGGGGACTAGCGGCCCCAACCTACGAGCAGTACTTC. This encodes CASSRGLAAPTYEQYF.

In its sample, this clonotype was seen a few times. This sequence joins TRBV27 and TRBJ1-6, with TRBD1 as a possible D gene (6 bases). CDR3 length: 18 residues. The V end lost 3 bases, the J end lost 9 bases, and 24 bases lay between the germline ends. CDR1 and CDR2 (germline): MNHEY, SMNVEV (reference sequence). The CDR3 protein is CASSFERTAWGGPSPLHF. In DNA form, the CDR3 reads TGTGCCAGCAGTTTCGAGAGGACAGCTTGGGGGGGTCCTTCACCCCTCCACTTT.

The chain's CDR3 is CSARGRDAFYEQYF. CDR3 nucleotides: TGCAGTGCTAGGGGGAGGGACGCTTTCTACGAGCAGTACTTC. The chain recombines TRBV20-1 with TRBJ2-7, with 7 bases lining up with TRBD2. J was trimmed by 3 bases and V by 3 bases; bases with no gene match: 8. CDR1 and CDR2 from the germline V gene are DFQATT and SNEGSKA (reference sequence). The CDR3 contains 14 residues.

This clonotype has only a few counts. CDR3 DNA sequence: TGTGCCAGCAGCTTCCCCGAATACCAAGAGACCCAGTACTTC. Encoded protein: CASSFPEYQETQYF. The rearrangement links TRBV5-6 to TRBJ2-5; no reliable D call. Per germline, CDR1 SGHDT and CDR2 YYEEEE. The CDR3 length is 14 residues. Trimming shortened V by 2 bases and J by 0 bases, and 8 bases separated the two germline ends.

This clonotype was seen repeatedly, ten times or more. V usage is TRBV5-6 and J usage is TRBJ1-2, with 8 bases lining up with TRBD1. V lost 4 bases, J lost 7 bases, and 6 bases stayed unmatched. Germline CDR1 reads SGHDT; CDR2 reads YYEEEE. The CDR3 has 13 residues. The CDR3 DNA reads as TGTGCCAGCAGCATCGGACAGGGTACTGGCTACACCTTC. Translated, it gives CASSIGQGTGYTF. The variable domain in full, completed from reference TRBV5-6 and TRBJ1-2, reads DAGVTQSPTHLIKTRGQQVTLRCSPKSGHDTVSWYQQALGQGPQFIFQYYEEEERQRGNFPDRFSGHQFPNYSSELNVNALLLGDSALYLCASSIGQGTGYTFGSGTRLTVV.

This clonotype was seen repeatedly, ten times or more. The chain employs TRBV12-3 or TRBV12-4 and TRBJ2-5; the match to TRBD2 covers 7 bases. The trim removed 4 bases at V and 14 bases at J, leaving 19 bases unmatched. This CDR3 comprises 15 residues. The DNA for the CDR3 is TGTGCCAGCAGTTCCGAGCGGGATGGTGTTGGTGGGATATACTTC. Its protein is CASSSERDGVGGIYF.

This clonotype showed up many times. V is TRBV12-3 or TRBV12-4 and J is TRBJ1-6, with D possibly matching TRBD1 (5 bases). The ends were cut back, 3 bases at V and 5 bases at J, with 14 bases in the middle. This CDR3 contains 16 residues. The CDR3 DNA is TGTGCCAGCAGTTTGAGCGGGGGGGGAGATAATTCACCCCTCCACTTT. It codes for CASSLSGGGDNSPLHF.

The chain uses TRBV4-1 and TRBJ2-7; 9 bases fit TRBD1. After removal of 1 base from V and 0 bases from J, the junction contained 10 bases not matched to a gene. The CDR3 has 18 amino acids. Germline V lookup: CDR1 MGHRA, CDR2 YSYEKL. The CDR3 sequence: CASSQVPGQGEGSYEQYF. Written as DNA, the CDR3 is TGCGCCAGCAGCCAAGTCCCGGGACAGGGCGAGGGCTCCTACGAGCAGTACTTC.

CDR3 nucleotide sequence: TGTGCCAGCAGCAAGAACGGGACTAGCGGGGTGGATGAGCAGTTCTTC. Amino acids: CASSKNGTSGVDEQFF. The chain employs TRBV21-1 and TRBJ2-1; whether TRBD2, the table's D call, matches the DNA was not checked. TRBV21-1 counts as a pseudogene. The CDR3 has 16 residues.

This clonotype was counted ten times or more. The chain has TRBV7-9 and TRBJ1-2; TRBD1 is a possible D gene (5 bases). The CDR3 is 13 residues long. Trimming removed 5 bases from V and 6 bases from J, with 13 bases in between. Per germline, CDR1 SEHNR and CDR2 FQNEAQ (reference sequence). CDR3 amino acids: CASSPIRGNGYTF. The CDR3 DNA reads TGTGCCAGCAGCCCAATTCGGGGGAATGGCTACACCTTC.

V gene TRBV24-1 combines with J gene TRBJ2-5; the D is unclear. Trimming removed 4 bases from V and 1 base from J, with 12 bases in between. The CDR3 runs 15 residues. Germline V lookup: CDR1 KGHDR, CDR2 SFDVKD. The CDR3 sequence is CATSEGRAVQETQYF. DNA for the CDR3: TGTGCCACCAGTGAGGGTCGGGCAGTCCAAGAGACCCAGTACTTC.

This clonotype was seen ten or more times. V and J are TRBV5-6 and TRBJ2-3; perhaps TRBD1 as D (6 bases). The ends were cut back, 0 bases at V and 2 bases at J, with 10 bases in the middle. CDR1 is SGHDT, CDR2 YYEEEE, per germline. This CDR3 comprises 15 residues. The CDR3 nucleotides are TGTGCCAGCAGCTTGGGAGGACAGTCCACAGATACGCAGTATTTT. Protein product: CASSLGGQSTDTQYF.